The sequence of this T cell receptor beta chain was determined in a study of technical replicates of blood from a few donors. Sequencing used immunoSEQ multiplex PCR; TCRdb keeps in-frame clones, though not all of them. The sample records more than 75,000 clones, about 94% being singletons. This clone has just one count. V gave up 6 bases and J gave up 1 base; unmatched junction bases: 2. The CDR3 loop spans 14 amino acids. CDR1 is MNHNS and CDR2 is SASEGT in the germline V gene. Input material: T cells isolated from PBMCs. The TCR comes from a human donor in good health. The chain recombines TRBV6-1 with TRBJ2-1; TRBD2 agrees at 8 bases. This chain's CDR3 is CASRTGGSYNEQFF. DNA of the CDR3: TGTGCCAGCAGAACGGGAGGGTCCTACAATGAGCAGTTCTTC.